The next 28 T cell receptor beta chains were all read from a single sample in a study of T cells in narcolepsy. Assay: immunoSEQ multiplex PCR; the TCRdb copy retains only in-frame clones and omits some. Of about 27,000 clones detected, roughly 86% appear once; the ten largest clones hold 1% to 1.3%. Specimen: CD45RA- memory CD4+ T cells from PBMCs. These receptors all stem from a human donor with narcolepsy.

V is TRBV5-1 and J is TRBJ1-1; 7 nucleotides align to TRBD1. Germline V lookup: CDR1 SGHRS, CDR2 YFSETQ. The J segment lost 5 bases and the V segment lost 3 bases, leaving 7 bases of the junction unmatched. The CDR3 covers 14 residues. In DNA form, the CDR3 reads TGCGCCAGCAGCTCGAATACAGGGGAGACTGAAGCTTTCTTT. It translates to CASSSNTGETEAFF. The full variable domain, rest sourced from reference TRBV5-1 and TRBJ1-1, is KAGVTQTPRYLIKTRGQQVTLSCSPISGHRSVSWYQQTPGQGLQFLFEYFSETQRNKGNFPGRFSGRQFSNSRSEMNVSTLELGDSALYLCASSSNTGETEAFFGQGTRLTVV.

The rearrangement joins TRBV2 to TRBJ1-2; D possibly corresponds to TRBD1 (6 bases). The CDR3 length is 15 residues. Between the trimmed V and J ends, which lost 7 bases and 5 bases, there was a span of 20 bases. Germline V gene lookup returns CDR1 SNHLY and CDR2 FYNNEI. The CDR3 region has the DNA TGTGCCAGCATGGGGGGCGGGCTCCTCCTTTATGGCTACACCTTC. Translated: CASMGGGLLLYGYTF.

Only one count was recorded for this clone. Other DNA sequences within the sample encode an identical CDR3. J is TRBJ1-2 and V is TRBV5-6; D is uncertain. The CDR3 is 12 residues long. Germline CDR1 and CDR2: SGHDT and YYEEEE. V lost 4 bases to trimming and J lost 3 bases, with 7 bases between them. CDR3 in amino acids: CASSEGDYGYTF. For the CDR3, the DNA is TGTGCCAGCAGCGAGGGAGACTATGGCTACACCTTC. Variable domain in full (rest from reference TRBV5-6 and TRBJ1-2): DAGVTQSPTHLIKTRGQQVTLRCSPKSGHDTVSWYQQALGQGPQFIFQYYEEEERQRGNFPDRFSGHQFPNYSSELNVNALLLGDSALYLCASSEGDYGYTFGSGTRLTVV.

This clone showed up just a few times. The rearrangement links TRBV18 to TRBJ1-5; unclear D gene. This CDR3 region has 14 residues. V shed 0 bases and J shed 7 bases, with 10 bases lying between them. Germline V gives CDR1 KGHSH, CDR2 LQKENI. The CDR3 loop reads CASSPPGREQPQHF. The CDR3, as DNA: TGTGCCAGCTCACCACCAGGTCGAGAACAGCCCCAGCATTTT.

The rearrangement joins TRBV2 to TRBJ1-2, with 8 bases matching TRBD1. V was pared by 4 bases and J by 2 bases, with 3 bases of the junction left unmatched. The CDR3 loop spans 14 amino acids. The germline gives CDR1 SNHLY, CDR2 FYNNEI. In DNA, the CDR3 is TGTGCCAGCAGTGCGGACAGGGACAACTATGGCTACACCTTC. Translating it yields CASSADRDNYGYTF.

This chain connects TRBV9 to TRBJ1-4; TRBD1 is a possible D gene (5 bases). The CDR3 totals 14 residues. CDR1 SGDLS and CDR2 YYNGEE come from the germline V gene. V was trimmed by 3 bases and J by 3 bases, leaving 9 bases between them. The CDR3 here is CASSAGQPNEKLFF. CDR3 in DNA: TGTGCCAGCAGCGCGGGGCAGCCTAATGAAAAACTGTTTTTT.

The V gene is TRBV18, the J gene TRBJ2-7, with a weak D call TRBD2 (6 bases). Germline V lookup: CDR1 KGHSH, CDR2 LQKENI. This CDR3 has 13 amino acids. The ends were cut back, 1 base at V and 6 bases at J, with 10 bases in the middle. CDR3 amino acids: CASSPRRDGEQYV. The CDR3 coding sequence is TGTGCCAGCTCACCACGGCGGGACGGCGAGCAGTACGTC.

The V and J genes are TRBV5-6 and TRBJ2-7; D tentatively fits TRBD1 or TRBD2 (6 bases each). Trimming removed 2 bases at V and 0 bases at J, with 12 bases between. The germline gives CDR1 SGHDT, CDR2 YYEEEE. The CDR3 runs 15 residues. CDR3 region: CASSFLRGPSYEQYV. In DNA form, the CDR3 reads TGTGCCAGCAGCTTCCTACGGGGGCCCTCCTACGAGCAGTACGTC.

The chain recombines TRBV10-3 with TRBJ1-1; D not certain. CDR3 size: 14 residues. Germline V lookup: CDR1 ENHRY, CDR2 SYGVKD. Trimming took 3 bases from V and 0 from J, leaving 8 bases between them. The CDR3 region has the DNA TGTGCCATCAGTGAAACGGGCATGAACACTGAAGCTTTCTTT. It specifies CAISETGMNTEAFF.

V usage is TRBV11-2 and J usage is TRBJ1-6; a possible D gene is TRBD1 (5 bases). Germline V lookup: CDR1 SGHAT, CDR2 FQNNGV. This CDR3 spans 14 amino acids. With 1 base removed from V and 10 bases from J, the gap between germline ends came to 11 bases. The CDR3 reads CASSLGRERSPLHF. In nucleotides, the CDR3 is TGTGCCAGCAGCTTAGGCAGGGAACGGTCACCCCTCCACTTT.

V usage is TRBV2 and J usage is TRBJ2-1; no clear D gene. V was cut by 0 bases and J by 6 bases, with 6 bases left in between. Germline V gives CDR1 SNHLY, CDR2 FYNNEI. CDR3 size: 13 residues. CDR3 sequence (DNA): TGTGCCAGCAGTGAAGCTCTCAGCAATGAGCAGTTCTTC. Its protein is CASSEALSNEQFF.

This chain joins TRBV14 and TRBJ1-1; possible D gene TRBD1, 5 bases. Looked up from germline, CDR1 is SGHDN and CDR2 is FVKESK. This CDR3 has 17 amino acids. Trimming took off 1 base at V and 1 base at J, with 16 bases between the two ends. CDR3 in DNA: TGTGCCAGCAGCCAAGCGTGGGGCCAAAAGGGGAACACTGAAGCTTTCTTT. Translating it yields CASSQAWGQKGNTEAFF.

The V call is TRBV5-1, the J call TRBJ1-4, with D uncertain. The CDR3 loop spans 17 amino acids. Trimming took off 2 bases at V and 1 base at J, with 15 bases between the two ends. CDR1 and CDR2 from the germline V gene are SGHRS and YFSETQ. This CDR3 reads CASSFKVTGITNEKLFF. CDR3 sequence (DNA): TGCGCCAGCAGCTTCAAAGTCACGGGGATAACTAATGAAAAACTGTTTTTT.

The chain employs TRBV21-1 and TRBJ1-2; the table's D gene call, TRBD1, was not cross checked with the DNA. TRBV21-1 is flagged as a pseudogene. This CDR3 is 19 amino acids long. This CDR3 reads CASSASRITGITSNYGYTF. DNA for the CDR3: TGTGCCAGCAGCGCCAGCAGGATAACAGGGATTACTTCTAACTATGGCTACACCTTC.

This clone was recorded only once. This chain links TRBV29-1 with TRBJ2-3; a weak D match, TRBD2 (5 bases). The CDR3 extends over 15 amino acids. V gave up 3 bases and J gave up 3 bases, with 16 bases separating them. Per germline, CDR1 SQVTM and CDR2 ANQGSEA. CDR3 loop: CSVEFRSGGTDTQYF. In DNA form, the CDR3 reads TGCAGCGTTGAGTTCAGGTCCGGAGGAACAGATACGCAGTATTTT.

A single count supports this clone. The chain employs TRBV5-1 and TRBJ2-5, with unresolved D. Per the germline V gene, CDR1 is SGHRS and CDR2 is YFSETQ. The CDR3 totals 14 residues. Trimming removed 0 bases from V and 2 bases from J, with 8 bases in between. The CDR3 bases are TGCGCCAGCAGCTTGGCTGGTAGACAAGAGACCCAGTACTTC. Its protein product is CASSLAGRQETQYF. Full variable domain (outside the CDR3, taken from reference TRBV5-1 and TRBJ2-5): KAGVTQTPRYLIKTRGQQVTLSCSPISGHRSVSWYQQTPGQGLQFLFEYFSETQRNKGNFPGRFSGRQFSNSRSEMNVSTLELGDSALYLCASSLAGRQETQYFGPGTRLLVL.

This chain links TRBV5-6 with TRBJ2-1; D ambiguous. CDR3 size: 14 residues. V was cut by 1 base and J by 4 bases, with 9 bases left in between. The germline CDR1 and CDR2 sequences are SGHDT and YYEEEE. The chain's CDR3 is CASSLKGSYNEQFF. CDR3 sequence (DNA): TGTGCCAGCAGCTTGAAGGGCTCTTACAATGAGCAGTTCTTC.

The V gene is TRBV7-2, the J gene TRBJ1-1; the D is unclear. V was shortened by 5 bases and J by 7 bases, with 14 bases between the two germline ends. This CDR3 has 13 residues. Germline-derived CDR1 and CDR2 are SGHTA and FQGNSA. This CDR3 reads CASSPGQAHEAFF. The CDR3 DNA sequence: TGTGCCAGCAGCCCCGGCCAGGCCCATGAAGCTTTCTTT. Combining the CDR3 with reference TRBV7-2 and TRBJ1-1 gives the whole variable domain GAGVSQSPSNKVTEKGKDVELRCDPISGHTALYWYRQSLGQGLEFLIYFQGNSAPDKSGLPSDRFSAERTGGSVSTLTIQRTQQEDSAVYLCASSPGQAHEAFFGQGTRLTVV.

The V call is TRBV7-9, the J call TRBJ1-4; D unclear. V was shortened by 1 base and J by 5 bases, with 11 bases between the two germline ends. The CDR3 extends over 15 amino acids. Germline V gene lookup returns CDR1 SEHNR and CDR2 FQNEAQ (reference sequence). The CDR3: CASSLVLGGNEKLFF. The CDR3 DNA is TGTGCCAGCAGCTTAGTTCTAGGCGGGAATGAAAAACTGTTTTTT. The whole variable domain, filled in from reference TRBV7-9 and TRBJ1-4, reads DTGVSQNPRHKITKRGQNVTFRCDPISEHNRLYWYRQTLGQGPEFLTYFQNEAQLEKSRLLSDRFSAERPKGSFSTLEIQRTEQGDSAMYLCASSLVLGGNEKLFFGSGTQLSVL.

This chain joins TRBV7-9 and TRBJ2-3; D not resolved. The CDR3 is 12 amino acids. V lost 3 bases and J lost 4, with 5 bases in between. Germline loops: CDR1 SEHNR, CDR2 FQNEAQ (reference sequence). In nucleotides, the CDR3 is TGTGCCAGCAGCTTTAGTGCAGATACGCAGTATTTT. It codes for CASSFSADTQYF.

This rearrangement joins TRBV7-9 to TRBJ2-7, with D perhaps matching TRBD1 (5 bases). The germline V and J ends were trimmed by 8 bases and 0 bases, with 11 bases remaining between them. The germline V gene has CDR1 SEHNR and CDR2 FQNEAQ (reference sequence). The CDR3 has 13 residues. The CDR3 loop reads CASGQGLSYEQYF. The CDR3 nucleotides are TGTGCCAGCGGGCAGGGCCTCTCCTACGAGCAGTACTTC.

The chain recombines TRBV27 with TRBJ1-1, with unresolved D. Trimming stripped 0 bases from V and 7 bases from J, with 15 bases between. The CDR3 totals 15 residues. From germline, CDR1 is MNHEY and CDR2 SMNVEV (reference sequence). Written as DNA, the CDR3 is TGTGCCAGCAGTTTATCGGGCGGAATCCGGAGTGAAGCTTTCTTT. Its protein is CASSLSGGIRSEAFF.

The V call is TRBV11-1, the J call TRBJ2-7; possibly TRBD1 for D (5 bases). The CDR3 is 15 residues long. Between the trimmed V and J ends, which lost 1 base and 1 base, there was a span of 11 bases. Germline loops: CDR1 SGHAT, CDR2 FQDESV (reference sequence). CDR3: CASSLDPGPSYEQYF. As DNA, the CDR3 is TGTGCCAGCAGCTTAGATCCAGGGCCGTCCTACGAGCAGTACTTC.

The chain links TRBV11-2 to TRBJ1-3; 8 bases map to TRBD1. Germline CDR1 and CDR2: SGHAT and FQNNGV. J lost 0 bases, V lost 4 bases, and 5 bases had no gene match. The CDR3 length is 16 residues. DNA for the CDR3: TGTGCCAGCAGCTGGGGACAGGCGAGCTCTGGAAACACCATATATTTT. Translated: CASSWGQASSGNTIYF.

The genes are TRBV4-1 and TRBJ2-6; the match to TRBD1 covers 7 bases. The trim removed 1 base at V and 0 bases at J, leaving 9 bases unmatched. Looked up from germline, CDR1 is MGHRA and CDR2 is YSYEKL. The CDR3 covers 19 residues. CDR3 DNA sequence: TGCGCCAGCAGCCAAGGGCTGCCAGGGGGTGTCTCTGGGGCCAACGTCCTGACTTTC. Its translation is CASSQGLPGGVSGANVLTF.

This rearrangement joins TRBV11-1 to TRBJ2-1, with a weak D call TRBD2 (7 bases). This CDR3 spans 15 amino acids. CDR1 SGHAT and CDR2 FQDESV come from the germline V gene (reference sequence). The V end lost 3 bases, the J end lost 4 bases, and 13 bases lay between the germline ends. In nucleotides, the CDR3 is TGTGCCAGCAGCTTGGGCGGGGGCGGATACAATGAGCAGTTCTTC. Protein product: CASSLGGGGYNEQFF.

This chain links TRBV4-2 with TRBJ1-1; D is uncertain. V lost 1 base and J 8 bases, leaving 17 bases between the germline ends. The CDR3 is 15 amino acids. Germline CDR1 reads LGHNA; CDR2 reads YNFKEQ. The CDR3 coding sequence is TGTGCCAGCAGCCAAGGATCCGGGCCTCAAAGAGAAGCTTTCTTT. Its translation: CASSQGSGPQREAFF.

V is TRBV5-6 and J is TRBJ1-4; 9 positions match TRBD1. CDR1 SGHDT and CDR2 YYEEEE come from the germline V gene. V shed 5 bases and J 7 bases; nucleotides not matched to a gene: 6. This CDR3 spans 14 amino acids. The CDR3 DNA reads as TGTGCCAGCAGGACGACAGGGGGTGGTGAAAAACTGTTTTTT. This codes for CASRTTGGGEKLFF.